Listed below are T cell receptor beta chains from one sample, sequenced in a study of blood T cells in healthy people across ages. TCRdb fed the 5' RACE reads into MiXCR, producing one record per CDR3 protein. Among roughly 1,700,000 distinct CDR3 sequences, about 30% were seen once, and the ten largest hold about 8%. The sequencing input was blood. The origin of the receptors is a woman in her 30s in good health. Each CDR3 is given with its conserved first and last residue. The D gene is left open where the match is weak. Clone size, where shown, is once, few, many, or a class for clones that have expanded.

D: NA
size: few
length: 16
V: TRBV4-1
J: TRBJ1-6
CDR3: CASSHLQGSYNSPLHF
DNA: TGCGCCAGCAGCCACCTACAGGGATCCTATAATTCACCCCTCCACTTT

D: TRBD1
size: NA
length: 16
V: TRBV10-2
J: TRBJ2-3
CDR3: CASSEFGTGSTDTQYF
DNA: TGCGCCAGCAGTGAATTCGGGACAGGTAGCACAGATACGCAGTATTTT

D: TRBD1
size: many
length: 14
V: TRBV24-1
J: TRBJ2-7
CDR3: CASGQGKNPYEQYF
DNA: TGTGCCAGCGGACAGGGAAAGAATCCCTACGAGCAGTACTTC

D: NA
size: NA
length: 12
V: TRBV7-2
J: TRBJ2-5
CDR3: CASSRDSKTQYF
DNA: TGTGCCAGCAGCCGGGACTCAAAGACCCAGTACTTC

D: TRBD2
size: once
length: 17
V: TRBV3-1
J: TRBJ2-2
CDR3: CASSQTSGGARTGELFF
DNA: TGTGCCAGCAGTCAGACTAGCGGGGGGGCGCGAACCGGGGAGCTGTTTTTT

D: TRBD2
size: NA
length: 17
V: TRBV5-5
J: TRBJ2-1
CDR3: CASSPAGTGGSYNEQFF
DNA: TGTGCCAGCAGCCCGGCTGGGACGGGGGGCTCCTACAATGAGCAGTTCTTC

D: NA
size: many
length: 15
V: TRBV5-1
J: TRBJ2-1
CDR3: CASREDGGLYNEQFF
DNA: TGCGCCAGCCGTGAGGACGGGGGCCTCTACAATGAGCAGTTCTTC

D: NA
size: few
length: 14
V: TRBV2
J: TRBJ2-7
CDR3: CASGSGREAYEQYF
DNA: TGTGCCAGCGGGTCTGGCAGGGAAGCCTACGAGCAGTACTTC

D: NA
size: NA
length: 15
V: TRBV6-5
J: TRBJ1-2
CDR3: CATILQGNDDCGYTF
DNA: TGTGCCACCATATTACAGGGTAACGATGACTGTGGCTACACCTTC

D: NA
size: NA
length: 16
V: TRBV5-1
J: TRBJ2-1
CDR3: CASSFGSGESDNEQFF
DNA: TGCGCCAGCAGCTTCGGGTCTGGCGAGTCCGACAATGAGCAGTTCTTC

D: NA
size: many
length: 14
V: TRBV24-1
J: TRBJ2-1
CDR3: CATAGGNSYNEQFF
DNA: TGTGCCACCGCCGGGGGTAACTCCTACAATGAGCAGTTCTTC

D: TRBD2
size: NA
length: 17
V: TRBV3-1
J: TRBJ2-3
CDR3: CASSQESLAGLLDTQYF
DNA: TGTGCCAGCAGCCAAGAATCCCTAGCGGGACTATTGGATACGCAGTATTTT

D: NA
size: few
length: 14
V: TRBV9
J: TRBJ2-5
CDR3: CASSVESGVETQYF
DNA: TGTGCCAGCAGCGTAGAGTCCGGGGTCGAGACCCAGTACTTC

D: NA
size: NA
length: 16
V: TRBV20-1
J: TRBJ2-1
CDR3: CSARDPNGPSYNEQFF
DNA: TGCAGTGCTAGAGATCCCAACGGACCCTCCTACAATGAGCAGTTCTTC

D: TRBD2
size: NA
length: 14
V: TRBV29-1
J: TRBJ2-1
CDR3: CSVGGGESYNEQFF
DNA: TGCAGCGTTGGGGGGGGGGAATCCTACAATGAGCAGTTCTTC

D: TRBD1
size: NA
length: 15
V: TRBV12-3/TRBV12-4
J: TRBJ2-4
CDR3: CASNLRGTAIDEQYF
DNA: TGTGCCAGCAACCTCAGGGGGACGGCCATCGATGAGCAGTACTTC

D: TRBD2
size: NA
length: 18
V: TRBV27
J: TRBJ2-1
CDR3: CASSYELSGTKGPNEQFF
DNA: TGTGCCAGCAGTTACGAACTTAGCGGGACTAAGGGCCCAAATGAGCAGTTCTTC

D: TRBD1
size: few
length: 18
V: TRBV7-8
J: TRBJ1-3
CDR3: CASSLVPPTGVGRNTIYF
DNA: TGTGCCAGCAGCTTAGTCCCCCCTACAGGGGTTGGGAGAAACACCATATATTTT

D: NA
size: NA
length: 15
V: TRBV5-1
J: TRBJ1-2
CDR3: CAGSLEGRGGSGYTF
DNA: TGCGCCGGCAGCTTGGAAGGCAGGGGAGGCTCTGGCTACACCTTC

D: TRBD2
size: NA
length: 14
V: TRBV18
J: TRBJ2-1
CDR3: CASSLREGYNEQFF
DNA: TGTGCCAGCTCACTTCGGGAGGGATACAATGAGCAGTTCTTC

D: NA
size: many
length: 11
V: TRBV20-1
J: TRBJ2-1
CDR3: CSASFYNEQFF
DNA: TGCAGTGCCTCCTTCTACAATGAGCAGTTCTTC

D: NA
size: NA
length: 14
V: TRBV28
J: TRBJ2-6
CDR3: CASTEVSGANVLTF
DNA: TGTGCCAGCACCGAAGTATCTGGGGCCAACGTCCTGACTTTC

D: NA
size: many
length: 13
V: TRBV29-1
J: TRBJ2-3
CDR3: CSVSLGSTDTQYF
DNA: TGCAGCGTCTCACTGGGGAGCACAGATACGCAGTATTTT

D: TRBD2
size: NA
length: 15
V: TRBV20-1
J: TRBJ2-5
CDR3: CSAVRLAGDQETQYF
DNA: TGCAGTGCTGTCCGACTAGCGGGGGACCAAGAGACCCAGTACTTC

D: NA
size: NA
length: 16
V: TRBV6-2/TRBV6-3
J: TRBJ1-2
CDR3: CASSHPPNYRANGYTF
DNA: TGTGCCAGCAGTCACCCTCCAAACTACAGGGCCAATGGCTACACCTTC

D: NA
size: NA
length: 15
V: TRBV4-3
J: TRBJ2-3
CDR3: CASSQGDGIADTQYF
DNA: TGCGCCAGCAGCCAAGGAGATGGGATTGCAGATACGCAGTATTTT

D: NA
size: few
length: 16
V: TRBV20-1
J: TRBJ2-7
CDR3: CSAVGGSRTPGIEQYF
DNA: TGCAGTGCTGTAGGGGGGTCACGCACTCCGGGGATCGAGCAGTACTTC

D: TRBD1
size: few
length: 16
V: TRBV5-1
J: TRBJ2-7
CDR3: CASSGGPGTGASEQYF
DNA: TGCGCCAGCAGCGGAGGACCTGGGACAGGGGCGAGTGAGCAGTACTTC

D: TRBD2
size: many
length: 15
V: TRBV5-1
J: TRBJ2-7
CDR3: CASSYSGNPSYEQYF
DNA: TGCGCCAGCAGCTATAGCGGGAACCCCTCCTACGAGCAGTACTTC

D: NA
size: NA
length: 15
V: TRBV11-2
J: TRBJ2-3
CDR3: CASSLRSVGTDTQYF
DNA: TGTGCCAGCAGCTTAAGGAGCGTGGGCACAGATACGCAGTATTTT

D: TRBD1
size: NA
length: 18
V: TRBV28
J: TRBJ2-3
CDR3: CASTKGRVTGGATDTQYF
DNA: TGTGCCAGCACCAAGGGGAGAGTGACAGGGGGCGCCACAGATACGCAGTATTTT

D: NA
size: NA
length: 14
V: TRBV5-1
J: TRBJ2-3
CDR3: CASSWRGQTDTQYF
DNA: TGCGCCAGCAGCTGGAGGGGTCAGACAGATACGCAGTATTTT

D: NA
size: NA
length: 14
V: TRBV12-3/TRBV12-4
J: TRBJ2-7
CDR3: CASTQGEDTYEQYF
DNA: TGTGCCAGCACCCAAGGGGAGGATACCTACGAGCAGTACTTC

D: NA
size: once
length: 15
V: TRBV2
J: TRBJ1-1
CDR3: CASSEVGEGDTEAFF
DNA: TGTGCCAGCAGTGAAGTGGGGGAGGGTGACACTGAAGCTTTCTTT

D: TRBD1
size: few
length: 13
V: TRBV14
J: TRBJ2-7
CDR3: CASSDGTGFEQYF
DNA: TGTGCCAGCAGCGACGGGACAGGATTCGAGCAGTACTTC

D: TRBD1
size: NA
length: 18
V: TRBV7-8
J: TRBJ1-2
CDR3: CASSPGSGQGGPNYGYTF
DNA: TGTGCCAGCAGCCCCGGTTCGGGACAGGGAGGTCCTAACTATGGCTACACCTTC

D: NA
size: few
length: 12
V: TRBV21-1
J: TRBJ1-2
CDR3: CASSIGWYGYTF
DNA: TGTGCCAGCAGCATCGGGTGGTATGGCTACACCTTC

D: TRBD2
size: NA
length: 15
V: TRBV20-1
J: TRBJ2-7
CDR3: CSAETPAAGGDEQYF
DNA: TGCAGTGCCGAGACCCCTGCAGCGGGAGGAGACGAGCAGTACTTC

D: NA
size: few
length: 13
V: TRBV14
J: TRBJ2-5
CDR3: CASSHFRGETQYF
DNA: TGTGCCAGCAGCCATTTTCGGGGAGAGACCCAGTACTTC

D: NA
size: few
length: 16
V: TRBV3-1
J: TRBJ2-6
CDR3: CASRVRGVSGANVLTF
DNA: TGTGCCAGCCGTGTTCGAGGGGTGTCTGGGGCCAACGTCCTGACTTTC

D: NA
size: many
length: 14
V: TRBV10-2
J: TRBJ1-2
CDR3: CASSVGVANYGYTF
DNA: TGCGCCAGCAGTGTTGGGGTAGCTAACTATGGCTACACCTTC

D: NA
size: NA
length: 13
V: TRBV20-1
J: TRBJ2-3
CDR3: CSARLDVADTQYF
DNA: TGCAGTGCTAGATTGGACGTCGCAGATACGCAGTATTTT

D: NA
size: many
length: 16
V: TRBV7-2
J: TRBJ2-7
CDR3: CASSYLRERLSYEQYF
DNA: TGTGCCAGCAGCTACCTTAGGGAGCGGCTCTCCTACGAGCAGTACTTC

D: NA
size: many
length: 12
V: TRBV5-1
J: TRBJ1-2
CDR3: CASSRGDYGYTF
DNA: TGCGCCAGCAGCCGGGGAGACTATGGCTACACCTTC

D: NA
size: many
length: 14
V: TRBV4-1
J: TRBJ2-7
CDR3: CASSPGGQPYEQYF
DNA: TGCGCCAGCAGCCCGGGGGGACAACCGTACGAGCAGTACTTC

D: TRBD1
size: many
length: 15
V: TRBV7-2
J: TRBJ2-5
CDR3: CASKPGQSSQETQYF
DNA: TGTGCCAGCAAGCCGGGACAGTCTTCCCAAGAGACCCAGTACTTC

D: TRBD2
size: NA
length: 18
V: TRBV4-2
J: TRBJ2-7
CDR3: CASSQETSGRAENYEQYF
DNA: TGTGCCAGCAGCCAAGAGACTAGCGGGAGGGCGGAAAACTACGAGCAGTACTTC

D: NA
size: NA
length: 14
V: TRBV6-2/TRBV6-3
J: TRBJ2-3
CDR3: CASSCDRSTDTQYF
DNA: TGTGCCAGCAGTTGCGACAGGAGCACAGATACGCAGTATTTT

D: TRBD2
size: many
length: 15
V: TRBV7-3
J: TRBJ2-1
CDR3: CASRLTSGGANEQFF
DNA: TGTGCCAGCAGGCTTACTAGCGGGGGGGCCAATGAGCAGTTCTTC